The 19 T cell receptor beta chains below all came from one sample that was sequenced in a study of cytomegalovirus exposure and HLA in healthy donors. It was with 60 Vbeta and 13 Jbeta primers that the PCR ran. The method was immunoSEQ multiplex PCR; TCRdb's version includes in-frame clones alone and lacks a portion of them. This sample yields 130,000 or so clones, of which 65% to 85% are seen a single time; just under 3% belongs to the top ten. Source material: PBMCs. Every receptor here comes from a woman in her thirties or forties in good health and CMV-seropositive.

V is TRBV5-1 and J is TRBJ2-2, with a weak D call TRBD2 (5 bases). The CDR3 is made up of 15 amino acids. Trimming pared 5 bases from V and 7 bases from J, leaving 18 bases between. CDR1 is SGHRS and CDR2 is YFSETQ in the germline V gene. The DNA of the CDR3 is TGCGCCAGCAGACCCGGGTCGAAAAGCGGCGGGGAGCTGTTTTTT. Protein sequence: CASRPGSKSGGELFF.

The chain carries TRBV19 and TRBJ1-2; D not resolved. The CDR3 totals 17 residues. Looked up from germline, CDR1 is LNHDA and CDR2 is SQIVND (reference sequence). Trimming removed 4 bases at V and 1 base at J, with 19 bases between. CDR3 DNA sequence: TGTGCCAGTAGTAGTTTCGGGGTCGGCGACATTAACTATGGCTACACCTTC. Translation: CASSSFGVGDINYGYTF.

Here the CDR3 DNA reads TGCAGCGTATATGACAGGGAGGACACTGAAGCTTTCTTT. Translated, it gives CSVYDREDTEAFF. V gene TRBV29-1 combines with J gene TRBJ1-1, with 7 bases lining up with TRBD1. This CDR3 contains 13 residues. After removal of 6 bases from V and 3 bases from J, the junction contained 7 bases not matched to a gene. The germline gives CDR1 SQVTM, CDR2 ANQGSEA. The whole variable domain, filled in from reference TRBV29-1 and TRBJ1-1, reads SAVISQKPSRDICQRGTSLTIQCQVDSQVTMMFWYRQQPGQSLTLIATANQGSEATYESGFVIDKFPISRPNLTFSTLTVSNMSPEDSSIYLCSVYDREDTEAFFGQGTRLTVV.

V usage is TRBV7-2 and J usage is TRBJ2-7; TRBD2 is a possible D gene (6 bases). Germline V gene sequence: CDR1 SGHTA, CDR2 FQGNSA. V gave up 5 bases and J gave up 6 bases, with 20 bases separating them. This CDR3 has 15 amino acids. CDR3 in amino acids: CASSNPGFRAGEQYF. The CDR3 DNA reads as TGTGCCAGCAGCAACCCAGGGTTTAGAGCGGGCGAGCAGTACTTC.

The genes are TRBV30 and TRBJ1-3; no reliable D call. CDR1 is GTSNPN and CDR2 is SVGIG in the germline V gene (reference sequence). The CDR3 loop spans 14 amino acids. V was trimmed by 4 bases and J by 7 bases, leaving 17 bases between them. CDR3 coding DNA: TGTGCCTGGAACCTGTCCTTGAGGCGGAACACCATATATTTT. Protein product: CAWNLSLRRNTIYF. The full variable domain, its missing parts supplied by reference TRBV30 and TRBJ1-3, is SQTIHQWPATLVQPVGSPLSLECTVEGTSNPNLYWYRQAAGRGLQLLFYSVGIGQISSEVPQNLSASRPQDRQFILSSKKLLLSDSGFYLCAWNLSLRRNTIYFGEGSWLTVV.

The chain couples TRBV6-1 to TRBJ1-1, with D possibly TRBD1 on 5 matching bases. This CDR3 contains 15 residues. V shed 3 bases and J shed 1 base, with 12 bases lying between them. Germline V CDR1 and CDR2: MNHNS, SASEGT. CDR3 nucleotides: TGTGCCAGCAGTGACTCGACAGCACCGAACACTGAAGCTTTCTTT. Translated: CASSDSTAPNTEAFF.

The J gene is TRBJ2-3, the V gene TRBV4-3; 7 bases align to TRBD2. Looked up from germline, CDR1 is LGHNA and CDR2 is YSLEER. CDR3 length equals 16 residues. The ends lost 0 bases at V and 1 base at J; junction bases unmatched: 4. CDR3 in amino acids: CASSQDWGLRTDTQYF. The CDR3 bases are TGCGCCAGCAGCCAAGACTGGGGACTACGCACAGATACGCAGTATTTT.

This clone was detected only a few times. The rearrangement uses TRBV5-6 and TRBJ2-1; no clear D. Germline values: CDR1 SGHDT, CDR2 YYEEEE. The CDR3 totals 14 residues. The V end was cut by 0 bases, the J end by 6 bases, with 10 bases between. The CDR3 nucleotides read TGTGCCAGCAGCTTGGCCTCTTTCGGCAATGAGCAGTTCTTC. This gives the protein CASSLASFGNEQFF.

This sequence joins TRBV11-2 and TRBJ2-1, with TRBD2 identical over 8 bases. The CDR3 is made up of 15 amino acids. Per germline, CDR1 SGHAT and CDR2 FQNNGV. The V segment lost 4 bases and the J segment 8 bases; nucleotides outside the gene matches: 10. The DNA of the CDR3 is TGTGCCAGCAGCTCAAGGGGGACTAGTTTCGATGAGCAGTTCTTC. The encoded protein is CASSSRGTSFDEQFF.

With respect to this clone: The germline gene is not matched at one end of the junction; a read error may be the cause. This rearrangement joins TRBV7-9 to TRBJ1-1; D possibly corresponds to TRBD1 (6 bases). This CDR3 comprises 13 residues. Germline V gives CDR1 SEHNR, CDR2 FQNEAQ (reference sequence). CDR3 residues: CASRLDRYTEAFF. CDR3 nucleotide sequence: TGTGCCAGCAGATTAGACAGGTACACTGAAGCTTTCTTT.

The chain couples TRBV30 to TRBJ2-1, with 7 bases matching TRBD1. The CDR3 runs to 16 residues. Germline V CDR1 and CDR2: GTSNPN, SVGIG (reference sequence). Trimming took 5 bases from V and 5 from J; bases not matched to a gene: 15. The chain's CDR3 is CAWGRAGTVGDNEQFF. The CDR3 DNA sequence: TGTGCCTGGGGTCGAGCCGGGACAGTAGGGGACAATGAGCAGTTCTTC. The full variable domain, its missing parts supplied by reference TRBV30 and TRBJ2-1, is SQTIHQWPATLVQPVGSPLSLECTVEGTSNPNLYWYRQAAGRGLQLLFYSVGIGQISSEVPQNLSASRPQDRQFILSSKKLLLSDSGFYLCAWGRAGTVGDNEQFFGPGTRLTVL.

The rearrangement links TRBV6-5 to TRBJ1-2; 7 bases map to TRBD1. The CDR3 loop spans 13 amino acids. Germline CDR1 is MNHEY and CDR2 is SVGAGI. V was pared by 6 bases and J by 6 bases, with 7 bases of the junction left unmatched. DNA for the CDR3: TGTGCCAGCAGGCCGGGACAGAGAGATGGCTACACCTTC. This sequence encodes CASRPGQRDGYTF.

This clone has a single count. V usage is TRBV7-9 and J usage is TRBJ1-6, with a possible D match to TRBD1 (5 bases). Trimming cost V 4 bases and J 10 bases, with 14 bases left between them. CDR1 SEHNR and CDR2 FQNEAQ come from the germline V gene (reference sequence). The CDR3 is made up of 14 amino acids. The CDR3 nucleotides are TGTGCCAGCAGCTCCCTTGTAGGGGCGTCACCCCTCCACTTT. This encodes CASSSLVGASPLHF.

The chain couples TRBV27 to TRBJ2-7, with D perhaps TRBD1 (5 bases). The V gene's germline CDR1 is MNHEY and CDR2 SMNVEV (reference sequence). There are 13 residues in the CDR3. Trimming removed 8 bases from V and 1 base from J, with 12 bases in between. CDR3 sequence: CASSWTNSYEQYF. DNA of the CDR3: TGTGCCAGCTCTTGGACAAATTCCTACGAGCAGTACTTC.

This chain uses TRBV6-6 with TRBJ1-1, with TRBD1 matching over 7 bases. The ends lost 2 bases at V and 4 bases at J; junction bases unmatched: 7. Per germline, CDR1 MNHNY and CDR2 SVGAGI (reference sequence). The CDR3 is 15 amino acids. The CDR3 spells CASSYPDRAVTEAFF. The CDR3 coding sequence is TGTGCCAGCAGTTACCCCGACAGGGCGGTCACTGAAGCTTTCTTT.

Concerning this clone itself: One end of the junction fails to match germline, which may point to a read error. The chain couples TRBV7-7 to TRBJ2-7; D is perhaps TRBD2 (6 bases). From germline, CDR1 is SSHAT and CDR2 FNYEAQ (reference sequence). This CDR3 has 13 amino acids. CDR3 coding DNA: TGTGCTAGCAGCTTAGCGGCGGGGTACGAGCAGTACTTC. Residues: CASSLAAGYEQYF.

The chain links TRBV19 to TRBJ2-1, with TRBD1 identical over 8 bases. Germline loops: CDR1 LNHDA, CDR2 SQIVND (reference sequence). The CDR3 spans 21 residues. V was pared by 2 bases and J by 3 bases, with 21 bases of the junction left unmatched. The DNA of the CDR3 is TGTGCCAGTAGTATAACACAACCGGGACAGGATCCCCATACCATCTACAATGAGCAGTTCTTC. The encoded protein is CASSITQPGQDPHTIYNEQFF.

The chain combines TRBV30 with TRBJ1-5; a weak D match, TRBD1 (5 bases). CDR3 length: 16 residues. Germline V lookup: CDR1 GTSNPN, CDR2 SVGIG (reference sequence). Trimming took 0 bases from V and 0 from J, leaving 12 bases between them. CDR3 loop: CAWSVGSGLSNQPQHF. The DNA of the CDR3 is TGTGCCTGGAGTGTTGGGTCAGGGCTTAGCAATCAGCCCCAGCATTTT.

This clone was seen a few times. The rearrangement links TRBV19 to TRBJ2-1; weak D call: TRBD2 (5 bases). Trimming removed 5 bases from V and 0 bases from J, with 8 bases in between. The CDR3 consists of 14 residues. Germline CDR1 reads LNHDA; CDR2 reads SQIVND (reference sequence). CDR3 protein: CASSLGSSYNEQFF. The CDR3 coding sequence is TGTGCCAGTAGTCTAGGGAGCTCCTACAATGAGCAGTTCTTC.